This entry features one T cell receptor (beta chain) sequence. Random hexamers were used to reverse transcribe an amount of roughly 0.5 to 1 ug RNA. TCRdb processed the immunoSEQ multiplex PCR reads anew with MiXCR; each CDR3 protein has one entry. The sample carries 160,000 or so distinct CDR3 sequences, roughly 96% recorded once. This entry belongs to a study of CD8 T cells in Susac syndrome. This CDR3 region has 14 residues. Trimming stripped 2 bases from V and 4 bases from J, with 11 bases between. In blood CD8+ and CD4+ T cells, TCR beta underwent sequencing. The specimen sequenced was CD8+ T cells from PBMCs. The chain is built from TRBV12-3 or TRBV12-4 and TRBJ1-1; TRBD1 might be the D (5 bases). The TCR comes from a human donor with multiple sclerosis. CDR3 sequence (DNA): TGTGCCAGCAGTTTACAGGGAGGTGGCACTGAAGCTTTCTTT. It yields the protein CASSLQGGGTEAFF.